Following are 32 T cell receptor beta chains from one sample sequenced in a study of spatial heterogeneity in lung cancer. MiXCR, applied by TCRdb to the 5' RACE reads, yields one record per CDR3 protein. The table shows under 12,000 distinct CDR3 sequences, with 4% to 6.5% occurring only once. Time point in this sample: sample taken at primary tumor resection. The study, taken as a whole, reports: One measure, the expanded intratumoral alpha and beta TCR count, tracked tumor mutation counts.

Which antigens these TCRs recognize remains unknown. The input for sequencing was lung tumor tissue, taken at surgery. The source of these receptors is a male donor with early-stage non-small cell lung cancer.

This clonotype showed up many times. This beta chain came through as a stray read in a library set up for alpha chains, and its size says little. The chain combines TRBV14 with TRBJ2-1; no reliable D call. The CDR3 is 14 residues long. The V gene lost 1 base and the J gene lost 4 bases, with 8 bases spanning the gap. Per germline, CDR1 SGHDN and CDR2 FVKESK. The CDR3 DNA sequence: TGTGCCAGCAGCCAAGTATCGTTTTACAATGAGCAGTTCTTC. Its translation: CASSQVSFYNEQFF.

A note on this clonotype: This beta chain lies outside the target of a library built for alpha chains; its clone size means little. V gene TRBV12-3 or TRBV12-4 combines with J gene TRBJ1-3, with a possible D match to TRBD1 (6 bases). This CDR3 contains 14 residues. V gave up 6 bases and J gave up 0 bases, with 9 bases separating them. This CDR3 reads CASSVGGSGNTIYF. CDR3 nucleotide sequence: TGTGCCAGCAGCGTAGGGGGCTCTGGAAACACCATATATTTT.

This clonotype is classed as medium-sized (0.01 to 0.1%). For a library built for alpha chains, this beta chain is a stray read; little rests on its size. J is TRBJ2-2 and V is TRBV4-3, with 7 bases fitting TRBD1. V lost 0 bases to trimming and J lost 5 bases; unmatched junction nucleotides: 3. The length of the CDR3 is 15 residues. Germline V gene data show CDR1 as LGHNA and CDR2 as YSLEER. CDR3: CASSQDRGQTGELFF. As DNA, the CDR3 is TGCGCCAGCAGCCAAGATCGGGGACAGACCGGGGAGCTGTTTTTT.

This clonotype was observed at least ten times. As an off-target read in a library built for alpha chains, this beta chain has a frequency of little significance. The chain combines TRBV12-3 or TRBV12-4 with TRBJ2-1; TRBD1 might be the D (6 bases). The CDR3 is 19 residues long. V shed 4 bases and J shed 4 bases, with 26 bases lying between them. The chain's CDR3 is CASSYSTGPGRLLYNEQFF. The CDR3 bases are TGTGCCAGCAGTTACTCGACAGGCCCAGGTAGGCTCTTATACAATGAGCAGTTCTTC.

At least ten counts were recorded for this clonotype. Being off target in a library aimed at alpha chains, this beta chain has a size of little meaning. J is TRBJ2-1 and V is TRBV20-1; D uncertain. The V end was cut by 4 bases, the J end by 0 bases, with 10 bases between. Per germline, CDR1 DFQATT and CDR2 SNEGSKA (reference sequence). The CDR3 consists of 14 residues. CDR3 protein: CSAKGGSSYNEQFF. CDR3 bases: TGCAGTGCTAAAGGCGGAAGCTCCTACAATGAGCAGTTCTTC.

This clonotype was seen many times. Within a library made for alpha chains, this beta chain is off target, and its count is uninformative. The chain recombines TRBV3-1 with TRBJ1-4; tentatively, D is TRBD1 (5 bases). The V end was cut by 5 bases, the J end by 10 bases, with 14 bases between. CDR3 size: 13 residues. CDR1 LGHDT and CDR2 YNNKEL come from the germline V gene (reference sequence). The DNA of the CDR3 is TGTGCCAGCAGCGCCGGGACCGAGGGAAAACTGTTTTTT. As protein: CASSAGTEGKLFF.

Worth noting for this clonotype: Found in a library prepared for alpha chains, this beta chain is an off-target read, and its abundance has little meaning. V gene TRBV10-3 combines with J gene TRBJ2-7; D is possibly TRBD1 (8 bases). Germline lookup yields CDR1 ENHRY and CDR2 SYGVKD. This CDR3 has 13 residues. With 9 bases removed from V and 1 base from J, the gap between germline ends came to 13 bases. The CDR3 DNA is TGTGCCATACAGGGGGGGGATTCCTACGAGCAGTACTTC. Protein product: CAIQGGDSYEQYF.

This clonotype showed up just a few times. Since the library was made to target alpha chains, this beta chain is a stray read and its abundance is not meaningful. This chain connects TRBV28 to TRBJ2-1, with 11 positions matching TRBD2. The CDR3 runs to 19 residues. The V segment lost 8 bases and the J segment 0 bases; nucleotides outside the gene matches: 15. Germline V gene data show CDR1 as MDHEN and CDR2 as SYDVKM. The CDR3, as DNA: TGTGCCAGCCAATTGAGGACTAGCGGGTCCCTCATCTCCTACAATGAGCAGTTCTTC. This encodes CASQLRTSGSLISYNEQFF.

This clonotype has at least ten counts. The library was built for alpha chains, so this beta chain is an off-target read and its size means little. The rearrangement joins TRBV6-2 or TRBV6-3 to TRBJ1-5; D is undetermined. There are 13 residues in the CDR3. CDR1 is MNHEY, CDR2 SVGEGT, per germline. V gave up 7 bases and J gave up 8 bases, with 15 bases separating them. The CDR3 reads CASTRVPYEPQHF. As DNA, the CDR3 is TGTGCCAGCACGCGGGTCCCTTATGAGCCCCAGCATTTT.

This clonotype has ten or more counts. Because this beta chain is a stray read in a library intended to capture alpha chains, its abundance should not be given much weight. V gene TRBV28 combines with J gene TRBJ2-5, with D perhaps TRBD1 (5 bases). This CDR3 contains 14 residues. Trimming left V 6 bases short and J 5 bases short, with 16 bases between. Germline assignment: CDR1 MDHEN and CDR2 SYDVKM. The CDR3 protein is CASSNQGGVETQYF. CDR3 coding DNA: TGTGCCAGCAGCAACCAGGGTGGAGTTGAGACCCAGTACTTC.

This clonotype was counted many times. Because the library targeted alpha chains, this beta chain is an off-target read whose size means little. The chain joins TRBV28 to TRBJ1-5, with D unresolved. Per the germline V gene, CDR1 is MDHEN and CDR2 is SYDVKM. The CDR3 consists of 15 residues. Trimming took off 6 bases at V and 6 bases at J, with 18 bases between the two ends. The CDR3 sequence: CASSLTGRRSQPQHF. CDR3 coding DNA: TGTGCCAGCAGCCTGACGGGAAGGAGGAGTCAGCCCCAGCATTTT. Based on the CDR3 plus reference TRBV28 and TRBJ1-5, the full variable domain is DVKVTQSSRYLVKRTGEKVFLECVQDMDHENMFWYRQDPGLGLRLIYFSYDVKMKEKGDIPEGYSVSREKKERFSLILESASTNQTSMYLCASSLTGRRSQPQHFGDGTRLSIL.

This clonotype ranks as large. The library was built for alpha chains, so this beta chain is an off-target read and its size means little. The chain has TRBV11-2 and TRBJ2-1; D is unresolved. CDR1 is SGHAT, CDR2 FQNNGV, per germline. This CDR3 has 16 residues. V lost 1 base and J 7 bases, leaving 17 bases between the germline ends. The CDR3 DNA sequence: TGTGCCAGCAGCTTAGGTCGGCTCTCCCTAACGAATGAGCAGTTCTTC. The encoded protein is CASSLGRLSLTNEQFF.

The table lists this clonotype with many counts. Because the library targeted alpha chains, this beta chain is an off-target read whose size means little. This chain links TRBV20-1 with TRBJ2-6; D call uncertain. Trimming took 5 bases from V and 2 from J, leaving 10 bases between them. This CDR3 is built from 14 residues. Germline loops: CDR1 DFQATT, CDR2 SNEGSKA (reference sequence). CDR3 protein: CSAQTWPGANVLTF. The CDR3 DNA is TGCAGTGCTCAAACCTGGCCTGGGGCCAACGTCCTGACTTTC.

Details on this clonotype: The library was built for alpha chains, so this beta chain is an off-target read and its size means little. This chain uses TRBV5-1 with TRBJ2-5; D gene ambiguous. Between the trimmed V and J ends, which lost 0 bases and 1 base, there was a span of 7 bases. This CDR3 contains 14 residues. Germline V gene lookup returns CDR1 SGHRS and CDR2 YFSETQ. CDR3 sequence: CASSLGSTQETQYF. The CDR3 nucleotides are TGCGCCAGCAGCTTGGGCAGTACCCAAGAGACCCAGTACTTC.

This clonotype occurred many times. For a library built for alpha chains, this beta chain is a stray read; little rests on its size. V and J are TRBV7-2 and TRBJ1-1; D gene ambiguous. Germline CDR1 SGHTA, CDR2 FQGNSA. The CDR3 totals 13 residues. The V end lost 1 base, the J end lost 5 bases, and 8 bases lay between the germline ends. The CDR3: CASSLEVVTEAFF. As DNA, the CDR3 is TGTGCCAGCAGCTTAGAGGTAGTTACTGAAGCTTTCTTT.

Many counts were recorded for this clonotype. As an off-target read in a library built for alpha chains, this beta chain has a frequency of little significance. The chain is built from TRBV4-1 and TRBJ2-2; D is ambiguous. This CDR3 spans 15 amino acids. The V gene's germline CDR1 is MGHRA and CDR2 YSYEKL. Trimming shortened V by 3 bases and J by 1 base, and 9 bases separated the two germline ends. The CDR3: CASSQEQWNTGELFF. CDR3 in DNA: TGCGCCAGCAGCCAGGAGCAGTGGAACACCGGGGAGCTGTTTTTT.

Many counts were recorded for this clonotype. Little can be read into the size of this beta chain, an off-target read in a library designed for alpha chains. The rearrangement joins TRBV6-6 to TRBJ2-7; D is unresolved. The CDR3 sequence is 13 residues long. V gave up 2 bases and J gave up 3 bases, with 8 bases separating them. The germline gives CDR1 MNHNY, CDR2 SVGAGI (reference sequence). Here the CDR3 reads CASSYAQNYEQYF. Here the CDR3 DNA reads TGTGCCAGCAGTTACGCACAGAACTACGAGCAGTACTTC.

In this sample, this clonotype turned up many times. Found in a library prepared for alpha chains, this beta chain is an off-target read, and its abundance has little meaning. V gene TRBV29-1 combines with J gene TRBJ1-1; D is ambiguous. Germline values: CDR1 SQVTM, CDR2 ANQGSEA. V dropped 6 bases and J dropped 2 bases, with 10 bases sitting between them. This CDR3 contains 12 residues. Written as DNA, the CDR3 is TGCAGCGTAGCGGACGGAAACACTGAAGCTTTCTTT. It translates to CSVADGNTEAFF.

Worth noting for this clonotype: A library prepared for alpha chains yielded this beta chain as an off-target read; its size is of little meaning. This chain connects TRBV5-6 to TRBJ2-7; TRBD2 matches at 13 bases. Germline-derived CDR1 and CDR2 are SGHDT and YYEEEE. CDR3 size: 17 residues. With 4 bases clipped from V and 4 bases from J, the junction kept 11 bases outside the gene matches. Here the CDR3 DNA reads TGTGCCAGCAGCGAACTGAGGACTAGCGGGAGACCTTACGAGCAGTACTTC. This gives the protein CASSELRTSGRPYEQYF.

By its share, this clonotype is medium-sized. With the library built for alpha chains, this beta chain is off target and its frequency is not meaningful. The chain carries TRBV9 and TRBJ1-1; possibly TRBD1 for D (5 bases). Germline V gene lookup returns CDR1 SGDLS and CDR2 YYNGEE. The CDR3 is 13 residues long. Trimming cost V 5 bases and J 3 bases, with 11 bases left between them. The CDR3 DNA sequence: TGTGCCAGCAGGGAAGCCAGGGACACTGAAGCTTTCTTT. It encodes CASREARDTEAFF.

This clonotype occurred many times. This beta chain is an unintended read in a library built for alpha chains; its size means little. This chain joins TRBV28 and TRBJ1-2; the D is unclear. CDR1 is MDHEN and CDR2 is SYDVKM in the germline V gene. The V end was cut by 2 bases, the J end by 8 bases, with 12 bases between. This CDR3 region has 13 residues. CDR3 DNA sequence: TGTGCCAGCAGTTTAACACACCTCCTAGGCTACACCTTC. Amino acids: CASSLTHLLGYTF.

Regarding this clonotype: Because this beta chain is a stray read in a library intended to capture alpha chains, its abundance should not be given much weight. The V call is TRBV5-1, the J call TRBJ1-3, with D maybe TRBD1 (6 bases). There are 15 residues in the CDR3. Trimming left V 0 bases short and J 8 bases short, with 15 bases between. The germline CDR1 and CDR2 sequences are SGHRS and YFSETQ. The CDR3 loop is CASSLEGTGLHTIYF. The CDR3 DNA is TGCGCCAGCAGCTTGGAGGGTACAGGGCTTCACACCATATATTTT. Full variable domain (missing parts from reference TRBV5-1 and TRBJ1-3): KAGVTQTPRYLIKTRGQQVTLSCSPISGHRSVSWYQQTPGQGLQFLFEYFSETQRNKGNFPGRFSGRQFSNSRSEMNVSTLELGDSALYLCASSLEGTGLHTIYFGEGSWLTVV.

Details on this clonotype: Little can be read into the size of this beta chain, an off-target read in a library designed for alpha chains. V usage is TRBV4-1 and J usage is TRBJ1-4, with D hard to call. CDR1 is MGHRA and CDR2 is YSYEKL in the germline V gene. Trimming left V 1 base short and J 4 bases short, with 13 bases between. The CDR3 has 16 residues. The CDR3 loop is CASSQAARAVNEKLFF. The CDR3 coding sequence is TGCGCCAGCAGCCAAGCTGCCCGGGCAGTTAATGAAAAACTGTTTTTT.

This clonotype was counted many times. The library was built for alpha chains, so this beta chain is an off-target read and its size means little. This chain connects TRBV6-2 or TRBV6-3 to TRBJ1-5; TRBD1 matches at 10 bases. Trimming removed 6 bases from V and 4 bases from J; junction bases left unmatched: 9. CDR3 length: 16 residues. Germline assignment: CDR1 MNHEY and CDR2 SVGEGT. The CDR3 sequence: CASRPDRGRWNQPQHF. CDR3 nucleotide sequence: TGTGCCAGCAGGCCTGACAGGGGGCGTTGGAATCAGCCCCAGCATTTT.

As regards this clonotype: Being off target in a library aimed at alpha chains, this beta chain has a size of little meaning. The V gene is TRBV7-2, the J gene TRBJ1-5; tentatively, D is TRBD1 (6 bases). The CDR3 is made up of 14 amino acids. V lost 4 bases to trimming and J lost 6 bases, with 13 bases between them. Germline V gene data show CDR1 as SGHTA and CDR2 as FQGNSA. The CDR3 spells CASSSQGRSQPQHF. The CDR3 coding sequence is TGTGCCAGCAGCTCACAGGGAAGGAGTCAGCCCCAGCATTTT.

On this clonotype itself: As an off-target read in a library built for alpha chains, this beta chain has a frequency of little significance. This chain links TRBV11-1 with TRBJ2-7; 7 bases match TRBD2. Germline CDR1 reads SGHAT; CDR2 reads FQDESV (reference sequence). CDR3 length: 13 amino acids. Trimming at V came to 6 bases and at J to 4 bases, leaving 6 bases not matched to a gene. The CDR3 nucleotides are TGTGCCAGCAGTTTAAGGGAGGGATACGAGCAGTACTTC. It codes for CASSLREGYEQYF.

This clonotype was detected ten times or more. In a library made to pick up alpha chains, this beta chain is a stray read with a size that means little. The chain recombines TRBV6-1 with TRBJ1-6; unclear D gene. Trimming removed 8 bases from V and 5 bases from J, with 10 bases in between. The CDR3 consists of 13 residues. CDR1 MNHNS and CDR2 SASEGT come from the germline V gene. CDR3 sequence reads: CASEWEDNSPLHF. CDR3 nucleotides: TGTGCCAGCGAATGGGAGGATAATTCACCCCTCCACTTT.

This clonotype has only a few counts. The size of this beta chain means little, since it is a stray read in a library made for alpha chains. The chain links TRBV5-1 to TRBJ2-3, with D uncertain. Germline values: CDR1 SGHRS, CDR2 YFSETQ. CDR3 length: 15 residues. V was clipped by 4 bases and J by 6 bases, with 18 bases between them. CDR3 region: CASSLSTDPRDTQYF. For the CDR3, the DNA is TGCGCCAGCAGCCTATCGACCGACCCAAGGGATACGCAGTATTTT.

This clonotype showed up many times. The size of this beta chain means little, since it is a stray read in a library made for alpha chains. The genes are TRBV2 and TRBJ2-4, with D possibly being TRBD1 (7 bases). V shed 5 bases and J shed 1 base, with 15 bases lying between them. This CDR3 is 16 amino acids long. Germline CDR1 and CDR2: SNHLY and FYNNEI. The CDR3 reads CASSLTRGVAKNIQYF. For the CDR3, the DNA is TGTGCCAGCAGTCTGACCAGGGGGGTGGCCAAAAACATTCAGTACTTC.

Remarks on this clonotype: This beta chain is an unintended read in a library built for alpha chains; its size means little. This chain joins TRBV15 and TRBJ1-2; D unclear. The V end was cut by 0 bases, the J end by 5 bases, with 16 bases between. The CDR3 has 16 residues. CDR1 LNHNV and CDR2 YYDKDF come from the germline V gene (reference sequence). The CDR3 region has the DNA TGTGCCACCAGCAGAGATATGGTTGGCGGATCTTATGGCTACACCTTC. Residues: CATSRDMVGGSYGYTF. Based on the CDR3 plus reference TRBV15 and TRBJ1-2, the full variable domain is DAMVIQNPRYQVTQFGKPVTLSCSQTLNHNVMYWYQQKSSQAPKLLFHYYDKDFNNEADTPDNFQSRRPNTSFCFLDIRSPGLGDTAMYLCATSRDMVGGSYGYTFGSGTRLTVV.

The sample holds many counts of this clonotype. Within a library made for alpha chains, this beta chain is off target, and its count is uninformative. The V and J genes are TRBV28 and TRBJ2-5, with 7 bases aligning to TRBD1. The germline V gene encodes CDR1 MDHEN and CDR2 SYDVKM. CDR3 length: 14 residues. V lost 5 bases, J lost 3 bases, and 6 bases stayed unmatched. CDR3 loop: CASSKGQAEETQYF. For the CDR3, the DNA is TGTGCCAGCAGTAAAGGACAGGCGGAAGAGACCCAGTACTTC.

This clonotype is medium-sized (0.01 to 0.1%) within its sample. This beta chain was picked up by a library intended for alpha chains and is off target, so its count carries little meaning. The CDR3 loop is CASSPQRAQDTEAFF. CDR3 nucleotides: TGTGCCAGCTCACCACAAAGGGCCCAGGACACTGAAGCTTTCTTT. The chain combines TRBV18 with TRBJ1-1; no firm D call. V gave up 1 base and J gave up 3 bases, with 12 bases separating them. The germline V gene encodes CDR1 KGHSH and CDR2 LQKENI. This CDR3 region has 15 residues.